One and the same sample provided the 14 T cell receptor beta chains below, sequenced in a study of blood T cell repertoires in COVID-19. Sequencing used immunoSEQ multiplex PCR; TCRdb keeps in-frame clones, though not all of them. The table has some 300,000 clones, 88% seen once. The sequencing input was PBMCs or T cells enriched from blood (not recorded which). The receptors stem from a woman aged 60-75 years in a cohort exposed to, infected with or recovered from COVID-19 (not recorded which).

V gene TRBV19 combines with J gene TRBJ2-3; 14 nucleotides line up with TRBD2. Germline CDR1 reads LNHDA; CDR2 reads SQIVND (reference sequence). After removal of 5 bases from V and 6 bases from J, the junction contained 7 bases not matched to a gene. This CDR3 has 16 residues. CDR3 in amino acids: CASSGSTSGRGDTQYF. Here the CDR3 DNA reads TGTGCCAGTAGTGGATCGACTAGCGGGAGGGGGGATACGCAGTATTTT. Full variable domain (remainder filled in from reference TRBV19 and TRBJ2-3): DGGITQSPKYLFRKEGQNVTLSCEQNLNHDAMYWYRQDPGQGLRLIYYSQIVNDFQKGDIAEGYSVSREKKESFPLTVTSAQKNPTAFYLCASSGSTSGRGDTQYFGPGTRLTVL.

This clone turned up a few times. This rearrangement joins TRBV19 to TRBJ1-5, with 10 bases that match TRBD1. Germline trimming cut 7 bases from V and 4 bases from J; bases unmatched to any gene: 7. In germline, CDR1 is LNHDA, CDR2 SQIVND (reference sequence). This CDR3 contains 15 residues. This chain's CDR3 is CASNSGTGVNQPQHF. The CDR3 nucleotides read TGTGCCAGTAACTCCGGGACAGGGGTTAATCAGCCCCAGCATTTT.

CDR3 in amino acids: CASSPLGSGRVYEQFF. The DNA for the CDR3 is TGCGCCAGCAGCCCCTTGGGGAGCGGGAGGGTGTATGAGCAGTTCTTC. V usage is TRBV5-1 and J usage is TRBJ2-1; 10 bases are a match to TRBD2. V lost 4 bases, J lost 8 bases, and 12 bases stayed unmatched. The CDR3 is 16 residues long. CDR1 and CDR2 (germline): SGHRS, YFSETQ.

V usage is TRBV6-5 and J usage is TRBJ2-3, with 8 bases that match TRBD2. From germline, CDR1 is MNHEY and CDR2 SVGAGI. The V gene end was trimmed by 7 bases and the J gene end by 2 bases; junction bases not matched to a gene: 5. The CDR3 contains 14 residues. The CDR3 loop is CASTGTRHTDTQYF. CDR3 in DNA: TGTGCCAGCACCGGGACTAGACACACAGATACGCAGTATTTT.

The J gene is TRBJ2-1, the V gene TRBV5-1, with 8 bases lining up with TRBD2. V was clipped by 4 bases and J by 6 bases; unmatched bases: 12. The CDR3 has 16 residues. Germline CDR1 and CDR2: SGHRS and YFSETQ. CDR3 loop: CASSASGSRAVNEQFF. CDR3 sequence (DNA): TGCGCCAGCAGCGCGAGCGGGAGCAGGGCAGTCAATGAGCAGTTCTTC.

The chain recombines TRBV6-2 or TRBV6-3 with TRBJ1-5, with 9 bases lining up with TRBD1. Germline V gene data show CDR1 as MNHEY and CDR2 as SVGEGT. With 4 bases clipped from V and 3 bases from J, the junction kept 19 bases outside the gene matches. This CDR3 has 20 amino acids. CDR3 coding DNA: TGTGCCAGCAGTTTCTCTATCCTAACAGGGGGCGAGTTACACAATCAGCCCCAGCATTTT. This gives the protein CASSFSILTGGELHNQPQHF.

CDR3: CASSLEITGDGYTF. DNA of the CDR3: TGTGCCAGCAGCTTAGAGATAACAGGGGATGGCTACACCTTC. The V gene is TRBV7-9, the J gene TRBJ1-2; 7 positions agree with TRBD1. Losses at the gene ends were 1 base for V and 6 bases for J; bases not matched to a gene: 5. The CDR3 extends over 14 amino acids. Germline CDR1 and CDR2: SEHNR and FQNEAQ (reference sequence). Full variable domain (remainder filled in from reference TRBV7-9 and TRBJ1-2): DTGVSQNPRHKITKRGQNVTFRCDPISEHNRLYWYRQTLGQGPEFLTYFQNEAQLEKSRLLSDRFSAERPKGSFSTLEIQRTEQGDSAMYLCASSLEITGDGYTFGSGTRLTVV.

The genes are TRBV27 and TRBJ2-7; 7 bases match TRBD1. J gave up 3 bases and V 4 bases, and 6 bases lay outside the gene matches. The CDR3 length is 14 residues. Germline V gene data show CDR1 as MNHEY and CDR2 as SMNVEV (reference sequence). Here the CDR3 DNA reads TGTGCCAGCAGTTCGAGACAGGGCGGCTACGAGCAGTACTTC. It yields the protein CASSSRQGGYEQYF.

This clone appeared a few times. V gene TRBV18 combines with J gene TRBJ1-2; the match to TRBD1 covers 9 bases. J was trimmed by 6 bases and V by 0 bases; bases with no gene match: 8. The CDR3 loop spans 16 amino acids. Germline loops: CDR1 KGHSH, CDR2 LQKENI. This CDR3 is CASSPPVTGGKDGYTF. The CDR3 DNA reads as TGTGCCAGCTCACCACCGGTGACAGGGGGTAAAGATGGCTACACCTTC.

The CDR3 protein is CASSWGLAGGYEQYF. CDR3 sequence (DNA): TGTGCCAGCAGCTGGGGACTAGCGGGAGGCTACGAGCAGTACTTC. The chain employs TRBV13 and TRBJ2-7, with TRBD2 matching 15 bases. CDR3 length equals 15 residues. Per germline, CDR1 PRHDT and CDR2 FYEKMQ (reference sequence). The ends lost 4 bases at V and 3 bases at J; junction bases unmatched: 1.

The rearrangement links TRBV28 to TRBJ2-7; 8 bases are shared with TRBD2. Trimming took 4 bases from V and 7 from J; bases not matched to a gene: 12. The CDR3 length is 15 residues. Germline V gene data show CDR1 as MDHEN and CDR2 as SYDVKM. CDR3 region: CASSSSGLETGEQYF. CDR3 sequence (DNA): TGTGCCAGCAGTTCATCGGGACTAGAAACGGGGGAGCAGTACTTC.

The chain recombines TRBV18 with TRBJ1-1; D remains ambiguous. The CDR3 sequence is 17 residues long. The ends were cut back, 2 bases at V and 0 bases at J, with 16 bases in the middle. Germline CDR1 KGHSH, CDR2 LQKENI. CDR3 sequence: CASSPRQGRVMNTEAFF. The CDR3 region has the DNA TGTGCCAGCTCACCAAGGCAAGGGAGGGTAATGAACACTGAAGCTTTCTTT.

The V call is TRBV30, the J call TRBJ2-1, with D maybe TRBD1 (5 bases). This CDR3 is 13 amino acids long. CDR1 and CDR2 from the germline V gene are GTSNPN and SVGIG (reference sequence). V was shortened by 1 base and J by 7 bases, with 11 bases between the two germline ends. CDR3 amino acids: CAWSAGPRNEQFF. CDR3 nucleotides: TGTGCCTGGAGTGCAGGGCCTCGGAATGAGCAGTTCTTC. Filled out from reference TRBV30 and TRBJ2-1, the complete variable domain reads SQTIHQWPATLVQPVGSPLSLECTVEGTSNPNLYWYRQAAGRGLQLLFYSVGIGQISSEVPQNLSASRPQDRQFILSSKKLLLSDSGFYLCAWSAGPRNEQFFGPGTRLTVL.

The V and J genes are TRBV10-1 and TRBJ2-1; 10 bases map to TRBD2. The germline gives CDR1 WNHNN, CDR2 SYGVQD (reference sequence). Unmatched junction bases numbered 10, after V lost 3 bases and J lost 2 bases. CDR3 length: 18 amino acids. CDR3: CASSEFSASGGPYNEQFF. The DNA of the CDR3 is TGCGCCAGCAGTGAATTTTCGGCTAGCGGGGGTCCCTACAATGAGCAGTTCTTC.